The 16 T cell receptor beta chains reported below all come from one sample, sequenced in a study of T cell responses to AZD1222 COVID-19 vaccine. TCRdb keeps only in-frame clones here, not all; method: immunoSEQ multiplex PCR. The sample contains some 170,000 clones, approximately 94% of which appear only once. Material: peripheral blood, obtained 28 days after the second AZD1222 dose. Receptor source: an adult who received the AZD1222 COVID-19 vaccine.

The CDR3 sequence is CASSPLRVRGSNNEQFF. Written as DNA, the CDR3 is TGTGCCAGCAGCCCTTTGCGGGTGAGAGGGAGCAACAATGAGCAGTTCTTC. This chain joins TRBV21-1 and TRBJ2-1; the table gives TRBD2 as D, unverified against the DNA. TRBV21-1 is a listed pseudogene. The CDR3 is 17 amino acids.

The chain recombines TRBV29-1 with TRBJ2-1, with 10 bases that match TRBD1. The CDR3 runs 17 residues. CDR1 is SQVTM and CDR2 is ANQGSEA in the germline V gene. V trimming: 3 bases; J trimming: 7 bases; junction bases outside the gene matches: 15. The CDR3: CSVEGVPGQGTVNEQFF. The CDR3 DNA reads as TGCAGCGTTGAGGGCGTTCCGGGACAGGGGACCGTTAATGAGCAGTTCTTC.

This sequence joins TRBV2 and TRBJ1-5; no reliable D call. Germline V CDR1 and CDR2: SNHLY, FYNNEI. With 2 bases removed from V and 0 bases from J, the gap between germline ends came to 5 bases. This CDR3 is built from 14 residues. CDR3 coding DNA: TGTGCCAGCAGTGAATCCTATAGCAATCAGCCCCAGCATTTT. Translated, it gives CASSESYSNQPQHF.

The chain joins TRBV6-2 or TRBV6-3 to TRBJ2-4; D is unresolved. Germline CDR1 is MNHEY and CDR2 is SVGEGT. V was trimmed by 3 bases and J by 9 bases, leaving 12 bases between them. This CDR3 has 13 residues. The CDR3 loop reads CASSYTRVPIQYF. The CDR3 bases are TGTGCCAGCAGTTATACCCGCGTTCCCATTCAGTACTTC.

The chain recombines TRBV9 with TRBJ2-2; D perhaps matches TRBD2 (6 bases). CDR3 length: 16 amino acids. With 3 bases removed from V and 1 base from J, the gap between germline ends came to 13 bases. Germline V gene data show CDR1 as SGDLS and CDR2 as YYNGEE. CDR3 loop: CASSAPPSENTGELFF. CDR3 DNA sequence: TGTGCCAGCAGCGCGCCTCCTAGCGAGAACACCGGGGAGCTGTTTTTT.

This chain links TRBV6-1 with TRBJ1-2, with D unresolved. Trimming shortened V by 3 bases and J by 4 bases, and 12 bases separated the two germline ends. This CDR3 spans 14 amino acids. The germline V gene encodes CDR1 MNHNS and CDR2 SASEGT. CDR3 nucleotides: TGTGCCAGCAGTGATATCCCGCAGGTCTATGGCTACACCTTC. Its translation is CASSDIPQVYGYTF.

This chain joins TRBV19 and TRBJ2-3, with 8 bases aligning to TRBD1. J lost 2 bases, V lost 4 bases, and 8 bases had no gene match. Per germline, CDR1 LNHDA and CDR2 SQIVND (reference sequence). There are 16 residues in the CDR3. This CDR3 is CASSTRQGPLTDTQYF. CDR3 nucleotide sequence: TGTGCCAGTAGTACCCGACAGGGGCCGCTCACAGATACGCAGTATTTT.

The gene calls are TRBV7-7 and TRBJ2-3, with D possibly matching TRBD2 (5 bases). Germline V lookup: CDR1 SSHAT, CDR2 FNYEAQ (reference sequence). V was trimmed by 5 bases and J by 0 bases, leaving 12 bases between them. This CDR3 is 15 amino acids long. The CDR3 protein is CASSPSPISTDTQYF. DNA of the CDR3: TGTGCCAGCAGCCCTAGCCCCATTAGCACAGATACGCAGTATTTT.

The chain couples TRBV28 to TRBJ2-1; D perhaps matches TRBD2 (5 bases). V was trimmed by 2 bases and J by 0 bases, leaving 11 bases between them. CDR3 length: 16 residues. CDR1 and CDR2 (germline): MDHEN, SYDVKM. The CDR3 nucleotides read TGTGCCAGCAGTTTAGAGGGCTCAAGCTCCTACAATGAGCAGTTCTTC. Translation: CASSLEGSSSYNEQFF.

This sequence joins TRBV19 and TRBJ2-3, with 9 bases that match TRBD1. Per the germline V gene, CDR1 is LNHDA and CDR2 is SQIVND (reference sequence). CDR3 length equals 13 residues. After removal of 4 bases from V and 5 bases from J, the junction contained 1 base not matched to a gene. The CDR3 reads CASSRQGVDTQYF. The CDR3 DNA reads as TGTGCCAGTAGTAGACAGGGGGTAGATACGCAGTATTTT.

In DNA, the CDR3 is TGTGCCAGCAGCCGAGGTGCAGGGGTTGTGAACACCGGGGAGCTGTTTTTT. As protein: CASSRGAGVVNTGELFF. This sequence joins TRBV7-8 and TRBJ2-2, with D possibly being TRBD1 (6 bases). Germline-derived CDR1 and CDR2 are SGHVS and FQNEAQ. This CDR3 spans 17 amino acids. V lost 5 bases and J lost 1, with 17 bases in between.

The rearrangement joins TRBV2 to TRBJ2-7, with D uncertain. V lost 0 bases and J lost 3, with 9 bases in between. Germline CDR1 is SNHLY and CDR2 is FYNNEI. This CDR3 has 14 amino acids. The CDR3 here is CASSEAGVGYEQYF. The CDR3 region has the DNA TGTGCCAGCAGTGAAGCGGGTGTGGGCTACGAGCAGTACTTC.

This chain links TRBV7-9 with TRBJ1-1; D is ambiguous. Trimming cost V 2 bases and J 1 base, with 8 bases left between them. The CDR3 totals 14 residues. The germline V gene has CDR1 SEHNR and CDR2 FQNEAQ (reference sequence). Written as DNA, the CDR3 is TGTGCCAGCAGCTTACCCTGGGGGAACACTGAAGCTTTCTTT. This gives the protein CASSLPWGNTEAFF.

This chain links TRBV6-1 with TRBJ1-5, with TRBD1 as a possible D gene (6 bases). Germline V lookup: CDR1 MNHNS, CDR2 SASEGT. Trimming removed 4 bases at V and 1 base at J, with 14 bases between. This CDR3 region has 16 residues. Here the CDR3 reads CASSAFSGTSNQPQHF. In DNA form, the CDR3 reads TGTGCCAGCAGTGCATTCTCCGGGACAAGCAATCAGCCCCAGCATTTT.

The chain carries TRBV11-3 and TRBJ2-1, with 7 bases fitting TRBD2. V lost 4 bases and J lost 6; bases outside the gene matches: 9. Germline CDR1 and CDR2: SGHNT and YENEEA. The CDR3 has 15 residues. The CDR3 protein is CASSSLGGTTNEQFF. The CDR3 nucleotides are TGTGCCAGCAGCTCCTTGGGAGGGACTACCAATGAGCAGTTCTTC.

The chain combines TRBV30 with TRBJ2-1; no reliable D call. CDR1 and CDR2 from the germline V gene are GTSNPN and SVGIG (reference sequence). The V end was cut by 0 bases, the J end by 8 bases, with 11 bases between. The CDR3 length is 13 residues. CDR3 amino acids: CAWSVLAGDEQFF. The CDR3 DNA sequence: TGTGCCTGGAGTGTACTGGCCGGTGATGAGCAGTTCTTC.